Listed below are T cell receptor beta chains from one sample, sequenced in a study of post-analysis software for immune sequencing data. MiXCR, run by TCRdb on the PCR reads, gives a single entry per CDR3 protein. This sample carries hundreds of thousands of distinct CDR3 sequences, roughly 58% of them seen once, and the ten largest clones take about 4.8%. The sequencing sample was made of blood. These receptors all come from a girl between 5 and 17 years old with multiple sclerosis. The CDR3 runs from the conserved cysteine through the conserved F or W. Fields, in order: D gene, clone size, V gene, J gene, CDR3 DNA, CDR3 protein. D genes are given only for firm matches. Rows may omit the clone size; those that give it use once, few, many or a size class.

D gene: TRBD1
clone size: few
V gene: TRBV29-1
J gene: TRBJ2-7
CDR3 DNA: TGCAGCGTTGAAAGTGGGCAGGGGGCCACCTACGAGCAGTACTTC
CDR3 protein: CSVESGQGATYEQYF

D gene: TRBD1
clone size: NA
V gene: TRBV20-1
J gene: TRBJ1-2
CDR3 DNA: TGCAGTGCTAGAGATAGTAAGGGGGCCGCTAACTATGGCTACACCTTC
CDR3 protein: CSARDSKGAANYGYTF

D gene: NA
clone size: few
V gene: TRBV20-1
J gene: TRBJ2-7
CDR3 DNA: TGCAGTGCTAGGGCGTTTCCGGGCCCACAGGGCTACGAGCAGTACTTC
CDR3 protein: CSARAFPGPQGYEQYF

D gene: TRBD1
clone size: NA
V gene: TRBV2
J gene: TRBJ2-5
CDR3 DNA: TGTGCCAGCAGTGAAGCCCGGACAGGGCAAGAGACCCAGTACTTC
CDR3 protein: CASSEARTGQETQYF

D gene: TRBD2
clone size: NA
V gene: TRBV20-1
J gene: TRBJ2-5
CDR3 DNA: TGCAGTGCTAGAGCTAGCGGGGGGGACCTGGCGGAGACCCAGTACTTC
CDR3 protein: CSARASGGDLAETQYF

D gene: NA
clone size: few
V gene: TRBV27
J gene: TRBJ1-2
CDR3 DNA: TGTGCCAGCAGTTTTTACCCCGGACTATCGAGGGATGGCTACACCTTC
CDR3 protein: CASSFYPGLSRDGYTF

D gene: NA
clone size: NA
V gene: TRBV5-1
J gene: TRBJ2-7
CDR3 DNA: TGCGCCAGCAGCCTAAATGTGCAGGGGTCCTCCTACGAGCAGTACTTC
CDR3 protein: CASSLNVQGSSYEQYF

D gene: NA
clone size: NA
V gene: TRBV27
J gene: TRBJ1-2
CDR3 DNA: TGTGCCAGCAGTTTCTCTGCCGACAGCTATGGCTACACCTTC
CDR3 protein: CASSFSADSYGYTF

D gene: NA
clone size: NA
V gene: TRBV7-2
J gene: TRBJ2-5
CDR3 DNA: TGTGCCAGCAGCTTTTGGGGGCGAGGGCACCAAGAGACCCAGTACTTC
CDR3 protein: CASSFWGRGHQETQYF

D gene: TRBD2
clone size: few
V gene: TRBV6-6
J gene: TRBJ2-5
CDR3 DNA: TGTGCCAGCAGCGGCCGGGGTAGCGGGGGACCACAAGAGACCCAGTACTTC
CDR3 protein: CASSGRGSGGPQETQYF

D gene: NA
clone size: once
V gene: TRBV5-1
J gene: TRBJ1-6
CDR3 DNA: TGCGCCAGCAGCTTGGGACAGAACAACAATTCACCCCTCCACTTT
CDR3 protein: CASSLGQNNNSPLHF

D gene: TRBD2
clone size: NA
V gene: TRBV9
J gene: TRBJ2-1
CDR3 DNA: TGTGCCAGCAGCGCCGGGACTAGCGGGGGTTATTTTCGGCATGAGCAGTTCTTC
CDR3 protein: CASSAGTSGGYFRHEQFF

D gene: TRBD1
clone size: NA
V gene: TRBV25-1
J gene: TRBJ1-2
CDR3 DNA: TGTGCCAGCAGTGAATTGGGACAGGGGACCTATGGCTACACCTTC
CDR3 protein: CASSELGQGTYGYTF

D gene: NA
clone size: once
V gene: TRBV10-3
J gene: TRBJ1-5
CDR3 DNA: TGTGCCATCAGTGAGCAACAGGGCCGTCACGGTCAGCCCCAGCATTTT
CDR3 protein: CAISEQQGRHGQPQHF

D gene: NA
clone size: few
V gene: TRBV5-1
J gene: TRBJ2-7
CDR3 DNA: TGCGCCAGCAGCTTGGTACTAGCAGGATACGAGCAGTACTTC
CDR3 protein: CASSLVLAGYEQYF

D gene: TRBD2
clone size: NA
V gene: TRBV6-6
J gene: TRBJ2-5
CDR3 DNA: TGTGCCAGCAGTTACTCGGGAGGGACCGAGACCCAGTACTTC
CDR3 protein: CASSYSGGTETQYF

D gene: NA
clone size: NA
V gene: TRBV5-1
J gene: TRBJ2-3
CDR3 DNA: TGCGCCAGCAGCTTCGGAAGGGCCGACACAGATACGCAGTATTTT
CDR3 protein: CASSFGRADTDTQYF

D gene: TRBD2
clone size: NA
V gene: TRBV20-1
J gene: TRBJ2-7
CDR3 DNA: TGCAGTGCTACCGCGACTAGCGGGGAAAAGAGCTACGAGCAGTACTTC
CDR3 protein: CSATATSGEKSYEQYF

D gene: TRBD1
clone size: NA
V gene: TRBV7-8
J gene: TRBJ2-5
CDR3 DNA: TGTGCCAGCAGATCCGGACAGGGTGGGGAGACCCAGTACTTC
CDR3 protein: CASRSGQGGETQYF

D gene: NA
clone size: NA
V gene: TRBV6-6
J gene: TRBJ2-7
CDR3 DNA: TGTGCCAGCAGTACGCCCCAATCCTACGAGCAGTACTTC
CDR3 protein: CASSTPQSYEQYF

D gene: TRBD2
clone size: few
V gene: TRBV5-1
J gene: TRBJ2-7
CDR3 DNA: TGCGCCAGCAGCTTGGCGGGGGGGGCGGACGTGTCATACTACGAGCAGTACTTC
CDR3 protein: CASSLAGGADVSYYEQYF

D gene: NA
clone size: NA
V gene: TRBV12-3/TRBV12-4
J gene: TRBJ2-3
CDR3 DNA: TGTGCCAGCAGTCCTAACGACGCCTTTCCGCAGTATTTT
CDR3 protein: CASSPNDAFPQYF

D gene: NA
clone size: NA
V gene: TRBV20-1
J gene: TRBJ2-4
CDR3 DNA: TGCAGTGCCAGCACCGTCGGGAACATTCAGTACTTC
CDR3 protein: CSASTVGNIQYF

D gene: TRBD2
clone size: NA
V gene: TRBV20-1
J gene: TRBJ2-7
CDR3 DNA: TGCAGTGCTAGAGAGTCACTAGCGGTGAATTTCAAACCCTACGAGCAGTACTTC
CDR3 protein: CSARESLAVNFKPYEQYF

D gene: NA
clone size: few
V gene: TRBV12-3/TRBV12-4
J gene: TRBJ2-1
CDR3 DNA: TGTGCCAGCAGTTTAGGGGCGGGGGCCTTATACAATGAGCAGTTCTTC
CDR3 protein: CASSLGAGALYNEQFF

D gene: NA
clone size: few
V gene: TRBV4-2
J gene: TRBJ1-1
CDR3 DNA: TGTGCCAGCAGCCAAGATGTGAGGGGGGGGGCAAACACTGAAGCTTTCTTT
CDR3 protein: CASSQDVRGGANTEAFF

D gene: NA
clone size: few
V gene: TRBV6-1
J gene: TRBJ1-4
CDR3 DNA: TGTGCCAGCAGAGACATTACAACTAATGAAAAACTGTTTTTT
CDR3 protein: CASRDITTNEKLFF

D gene: NA
clone size: NA
V gene: TRBV6-6
J gene: TRBJ2-1
CDR3 DNA: TGTGCCAGTCAACCCTTCCAGGCGGGTATGATTCATGAGCAGTTCTTC
CDR3 protein: CASQPFQAGMIHEQFF

D gene: TRBD1
clone size: NA
V gene: TRBV20-1
J gene: TRBJ2-7
CDR3 DNA: TGCAGTGCCCGACGGACAGGGGTGAGCGAGCAGTACTTC
CDR3 protein: CSARRTGVSEQYF

D gene: TRBD2
clone size: NA
V gene: TRBV6-2/TRBV6-3
J gene: TRBJ2-7
CDR3 DNA: TGTGCCCGACCGGGACTAGCGGGAGAGGGGGGCGAGCAGTACTTC
CDR3 protein: CARPGLAGEGGEQYF

D gene: NA
clone size: NA
V gene: TRBV20-1
J gene: TRBJ2-5
CDR3 DNA: TGCAGTGCCCCGGACGTGGTAGAGACCCAGTACTTC
CDR3 protein: CSAPDVVETQYF

D gene: NA
clone size: NA
V gene: TRBV6-2/TRBV6-3
J gene: TRBJ2-1
CDR3 DNA: TGTGCCAGCAGTCGTCGGTTATACAATGAGCAGTTCTTC
CDR3 protein: CASSRRLYNEQFF

D gene: NA
clone size: NA
V gene: TRBV29-1
J gene: TRBJ2-3
CDR3 DNA: TGCAGCACCCTAGGGACAGATACGCAGTATTTT
CDR3 protein: CSTLGTDTQYF

D gene: TRBD1
clone size: few
V gene: TRBV6-1
J gene: TRBJ2-7
CDR3 DNA: TGTGCCAGCAGTGAAACAGGGGTGACCTACGAGCAGTACTTC
CDR3 protein: CASSETGVTYEQYF

D gene: NA
clone size: NA
V gene: TRBV29-1
J gene: TRBJ2-1
CDR3 DNA: TGCAGCGCAAGGGGGAACAGGGCCAACAATGAGCAGTTCTTC
CDR3 protein: CSARGNRANNEQFF

D gene: TRBD1
clone size: once
V gene: TRBV25-1
J gene: TRBJ1-2
CDR3 DNA: TGTGCCAGCAGTGTCGGGACAGGCCCTTACTATGGCTACACCTTC
CDR3 protein: CASSVGTGPYYGYTF

D gene: TRBD2
clone size: NA
V gene: TRBV2
J gene: TRBJ2-3
CDR3 DNA: TGTGCCAGCAGTTCCGGGACTATCACAGATACGCAGTATTTT
CDR3 protein: CASSSGTITDTQYF

D gene: NA
clone size: few
V gene: TRBV29-1
J gene: TRBJ2-5
CDR3 DNA: TGCAGCGTCCGGACCCTTAAATCTCAAGAGACCCAGTACTTC
CDR3 protein: CSVRTLKSQETQYF

D gene: TRBD2
clone size: NA
V gene: TRBV29-1
J gene: TRBJ2-3
CDR3 DNA: TGCAGCGCCGGACTAGGGCCCACAGATACGCAGTATTTT
CDR3 protein: CSAGLGPTDTQYF

D gene: NA
clone size: few
V gene: TRBV19
J gene: TRBJ2-1
CDR3 DNA: TGTGCCAGTAGTATGGTAGCGTCCACCTACAATGAGCAGTTCTTC
CDR3 protein: CASSMVASTYNEQFF

D gene: TRBD1
clone size: few
V gene: TRBV29-1
J gene: TRBJ2-5
CDR3 DNA: TGCAGCGTTGAGAGGGGGCCGGAGACCCAGTACTTC
CDR3 protein: CSVERGPETQYF

D gene: NA
clone size: NA
V gene: TRBV7-9
J gene: TRBJ2-5
CDR3 DNA: TGTGCCAGCAGCGTAGGACAGACTCAAGAGACCCAGTACTTC
CDR3 protein: CASSVGQTQETQYF

D gene: NA
clone size: NA
V gene: TRBV7-6
J gene: TRBJ1-1
CDR3 DNA: TGTGCCAGCAGCTTAGCTAATTTGGGAAGTGGGGCGAGTCGCGGTGAAGCTTTCTTT
CDR3 protein: CASSLANLGSGASRGEAFF

D gene: NA
clone size: once
V gene: TRBV7-9
J gene: TRBJ2-5
CDR3 DNA: TGTGCCAGCAGACGTGTATCCCGGGGGCAAGAGACCCAGTACTTC
CDR3 protein: CASRRVSRGQETQYF

D gene: NA
clone size: once
V gene: TRBV29-1
J gene: TRBJ1-1
CDR3 DNA: TGCAGCGTTGGACGGCGCGAATCGGTTGAAGCTTTCTTT
CDR3 protein: CSVGRRESVEAFF

D gene: TRBD2
clone size: few
V gene: TRBV7-3
J gene: TRBJ2-5
CDR3 DNA: TGTGCCAGCAGCTCAGGGAGGGGCCAAGAGACCCAGTACTTC
CDR3 protein: CASSSGRGQETQYF

D gene: TRBD1
clone size: NA
V gene: TRBV3-1
J gene: TRBJ2-3
CDR3 DNA: TGTGCCAGCAGCCGTTCTTTAAGACAGGGGACAGATACGCAGTATTTT
CDR3 protein: CASSRSLRQGTDTQYF

D gene: NA
clone size: NA
V gene: TRBV29-1
J gene: TRBJ2-3
CDR3 DNA: TGCAGCGTTGGTCCCAGCAACACAGATACGCAGTATTTT
CDR3 protein: CSVGPSNTDTQYF

D gene: TRBD2
clone size: NA
V gene: TRBV4-1
J gene: TRBJ2-3
CDR3 DNA: TGCGCCAGCAGCCAACGGACTAGCGGAGACACCAGGCAGTATTTT
CDR3 protein: CASSQRTSGDTRQYF

D gene: NA
clone size: NA
V gene: TRBV15
J gene: TRBJ2-3
CDR3 DNA: TGTGCCACCAGCAGAGAGGGACGTATCTGGGCAGATACGCAGTATTTT
CDR3 protein: CATSREGRIWADTQYF

D gene: TRBD1
clone size: NA
V gene: TRBV20-1
J gene: TRBJ2-1
CDR3 DNA: TGCAGTGCTAGAGCCCCTAGGGGGACAGGGAAGAATGAGCAGTTCTTC
CDR3 protein: CSARAPRGTGKNEQFF

D gene: TRBD1
clone size: NA
V gene: TRBV10-3
J gene: TRBJ2-2
CDR3 DNA: TGTGCCATCAGTGATTTGCAGGGGGCGGTCACCGGGGAGCTGTTTTTT
CDR3 protein: CAISDLQGAVTGELFF

D gene: TRBD1
clone size: NA
V gene: TRBV5-1
J gene: TRBJ2-1
CDR3 DNA: TGCGCCAGCAGCTTGGGGACAGGGTTAACGAATGAGCAGTTCTTC
CDR3 protein: CASSLGTGLTNEQFF

D gene: NA
clone size: few
V gene: TRBV29-1
J gene: TRBJ2-7
CDR3 DNA: TGCAGCGTTGAAACTACACGTTGGGAGCAGTACTTC
CDR3 protein: CSVETTRWEQYF